The rows below give T cell receptor beta chains drawn from one sample of a study of shared T cell receptors in the human thymus. TCRdb's table, derived via immunoSEQ multiplex PCR, lists solely in-frame clones and lacks some. Of about 660,000 clones listed, around 87% are singletons. These same records also appear under a second study, on human thymus T cells.

Sequencing was carried out using thymocytes. The receptor source for this set is a boy under two years old with a congenital heart defect. The CDR3 runs from the conserved cysteine through the conserved F or W. The D gene is left open where the match is weak. Rows may omit the clone size; those that give it use once, few, many or a size class.

abundance	d_gene	len	v_gene	j_gene	CDR3aa	CDR3nt
.	TRBD1	16	TRBV27	TRBJ2-5	CASSLQPRTGEETQYF	TGTGCCAGCAGTCTTCAGCCCAGGACAGGCGAAGAGACCCAGTACTTC
.	TRBD1	13	TRBV7-9	TRBJ2-1	CASRTGGGDEQFF	TGTGCCAGCAGGACAGGGGGCGGGGATGAGCAGTTCTTC
.	.	16	TRBV28	TRBJ1-5	CASSLTLQAPNQPQHF	TGTGCCAGCAGTCTAACATTACAGGCCCCGAATCAGCCCCAGCATTTT
.	TRBD2	15	TRBV28	TRBJ2-7	CASSKGLAETYEQYF	TGTGCCAGCAGCAAAGGACTAGCGGAAACCTACGAGCAGTACTTC
.	.	14	TRBV29-1	TRBJ2-7	CSVDLGQGHDEQYF	TGCAGCGTTGATCTGGGGCAGGGGCACGACGAGCAGTACTTC
once	TRBD1	18	TRBV25-1	TRBJ2-7	CASSESSREGAGEYEQYF	TGTGCCAGCAGTGAATCTTCTCGCGAGGGGGCTGGGGAATACGAGCAGTACTTC
.	TRBD1	16	TRBV5-6	TRBJ2-3	CASSLNTDRGSDTQYF	TGTGCCAGCAGCTTAAACACGGACAGGGGCTCAGATACGCAGTATTTT
.	.	19	TRBV28	TRBJ1-5	CASSGLMQRGHGSNQPQHF	TGTGCCAGCAGTGGCCTCATGCAGCGAGGCCACGGAAGCAATCAGCCCCAGCATTTT
once	.	14	TRBV25-1	TRBJ2-7	CASSEGATTYEQYF	TGTGCCAGCAGTGAGGGGGCAACGACCTACGAGCAGTACTTC
.	.	15	TRBV9	TRBJ2-7	CASSEGRDNSYEQYF	TGTGCCAGCAGCGAGGGGAGGGACAACTCCTACGAGCAGTACTTC
once	TRBD2	20	TRBV4-2	TRBJ2-5	CASSQEKTSGGTRFTETQYF	TGTGCCAGCAGCCAAGAAAAGACTAGCGGGGGGACCAGGTTCACCGAGACCCAGTACTTC
.	.	13	TRBV27	TRBJ2-7	CASSWGRRYEQYF	TGTGCCAGCAGTTGGGGGAGGCGATACGAGCAGTACTTC
.	.	12	TRBV4-2	TRBJ1-5	CASSPGNQPQHF	TGTGCCAGCAGCCCGGGGAATCAGCCCCAGCATTTT
.	TRBD1	14	TRBV27	TRBJ1-2	CASSARDRNYGYTF	TGTGCCAGCAGTGCCCGGGACAGAAACTATGGCTACACCTTC
.	TRBD2	16	TRBV5-1	TRBJ2-5	CASSCPGTSGEETQYF	TGCGCCAGCAGCTGCCCCGGGACTAGCGGGGAAGAGACCCAGTACTTC
.	.	13	TRBV28	TRBJ2-3	CARTTSGSDTQYF	TGTGCCCGGACCACTAGTGGATCCGATACGCAGTATTTT
.	.	15	TRBV25-1	TRBJ1-1	CASSEVSGGLTEAFF	TGTGCCAGCAGTGAGGTTAGCGGAGGGCTCACTGAAGCTTTCTTT
.	TRBD2	15	TRBV7-6	TRBJ2-1	CASSLRGLEANEQFF	TGTGCCAGCAGCTTAAGGGGACTAGAAGCCAATGAGCAGTTCTTC
.	TRBD1	16	TRBV2	TRBJ2-7	CASSVGQGQGADEQYF	TGTGCCAGCAGTGTGGGCCAGGGACAGGGGGCCGACGAGCAGTACTTC
.	.	16	TRBV18	TRBJ2-2	CASSPPAWGPTGELFF	TGTGCCAGCTCACCACCGGCCTGGGGCCCCACCGGGGAGCTGTTTTTT
.	TRBD1	14	TRBV11-2	TRBJ2-7	CASSLRTGSHEQYF	TGTGCCAGCAGCTTGAGGACAGGGTCCCACGAGCAGTACTTC
.	TRBD1	16	TRBV16	TRBJ1-5	CASSQEMTGGNQPQHF	TGTGCCAGCAGCCAAGAAATGACAGGGGGAAATCAGCCCCAGCATTTT
.	.	16	TRBV4-2	TRBJ1-1	CASSHLGGGMNTEAFF	TGTGCCAGCAGCCATCTAGGGGGGGGTATGAACACTGAAGCTTTCTTT
.	TRBD1	15	TRBV19	TRBJ2-7	CASGLGQGQTYEQYF	TGTGCCAGCGGACTCGGACAGGGGCAGACCTACGAGCAGTACTTC
.	TRBD1	17	TRBV28	TRBJ1-5	CASSFFRDRDSNQPQHF	TGTGCCAGCAGTTTCTTCCGGGACAGAGATAGCAATCAGCCCCAGCATTTT
.	.	10	TRBV6-1	TRBJ2-7	CASGLQRRNF	TGTGCCAGCGGACTGCAGAGGAGGAACTTC
.	TRBD1	18	TRBV14	TRBJ1-3	CASSSRGRTQGAGNTIYF	TGTGCCAGCAGCAGCCGAGGACGAACACAGGGGGCTGGAAACACCATATATTTT
.	.	14	TRBV25-1	TRBJ2-3	CASREPTGLDTQYF	TGTGCCAGCAGAGAACCAACAGGGTTGGATACGCAGTATTTT
.	TRBD2	15	TRBV5-5	TRBJ2-7	CASSLETSGTYEQYF	TGTGCCAGCAGCTTGGAAACTAGCGGGACTTACGAGCAGTACTTC
.	.	15	TRBV4-3	TRBJ1-2	CASSQVNRANSGYTF	TGCGCCAGCAGCCAAGTTAACAGGGCTAACTCTGGCTACACCTTC
.	.	15	TRBV5-6	TRBJ1-5	CASSLGANLNQPQHF	TGTGCCAGCAGCTTGGGAGCCAATTTAAATCAGCCCCAGCATTTT
few	TRBD1	13	TRBV5-1	TRBJ2-7	CASSPDRGHEQYF	TGCGCCAGCAGTCCGGACAGGGGCCACGAGCAGTACTTC
few	TRBD1	19	TRBV4-3	TRBJ2-3	CASSQDPARTGSRTDTQYF	TGCGCCAGCAGCCAAGACCCCGCCCGGACAGGGTCCCGTACAGATACGCAGTATTTT
.	TRBD2	19	TRBV5-4	TRBJ2-3	CASSPRPFASGFSTDTQYF	TGTGCCAGCAGCCCCCGCCCTTTCGCTAGCGGGTTTAGCACAGATACGCAGTATTTT
.	.	16	TRBV19	TRBJ1-5	CASSIGGGGRNQPQHF	TGTGCCAGTAGTATAGGAGGGGGTGGTCGCAATCAGCCCCAGCATTTT
.	TRBD1	18	TRBV28	TRBJ2-2	CASSRFRTGGATTGELFF	TGTGCCAGCAGCCGCTTTCGAACAGGGGGCGCGACCACCGGGGAGCTGTTTTTT
once	TRBD1	18	TRBV4-1	TRBJ2-3	CASSQGRGDRGLTDTQYF	TGCGCCAGCAGCCAAGGTCGGGGGGACAGGGGGTTGACAGATACGCAGTATTTT
.	.	13	TRBV29-1	TRBJ2-2	CSVEHGDTGELFF	TGCAGCGTTGAACACGGGGACACCGGGGAGCTGTTTTTT
.	TRBD2	15	TRBV14	TRBJ2-3	CASSQGDYRTDTQYF	TGTGCCAGCAGCCAAGGGGACTACCGCACAGATACGCAGTATTTT
.	.	15	TRBV7-6	TRBJ2-5	CASSFITGSAETQYF	TGTGCCAGCAGCTTCATTACGGGTTCCGCGGAGACCCAGTACTTC
.	.	17	TRBV4-1	TRBJ2-7	CASSQDRDYLRAYEQYF	TGCGCCAGCAGCCAAGATCGAGACTACCTGAGGGCCTACGAGCAGTACTTC
few	TRBD1	16	TRBV5-6	TRBJ1-5	CASSLRRQGIDQPQHF	TGTGCCAGCAGCTTGAGGAGACAGGGGATCGATCAGCCCCAGCATTTT
.	TRBD1	15	TRBV14	TRBJ1-4	CASSSRADRGEKLFF	TGTGCCAGCAGCTCCCGAGCGGACAGGGGTGAAAAACTGTTTTTT
.	.	15	TRBV6-5	TRBJ1-1	CASSRGGGSDTEAFF	TGTGCCAGCAGTAGGGGCGGGGGGTCGGACACTGAAGCTTTCTTT
.	.	14	TRBV11-2	TRBJ1-1	CASSPRFLNTEAFF	TGTGCCAGCAGCCCCAGATTCCTGAACACTGAAGCTTTCTTT
.	.	12	TRBV13	TRBJ2-1	CASSNNDNEQFF	TGTGCCAGCAGCAACAACGACAATGAGCAGTTCTTC
once	TRBD2	13	TRBV28	TRBJ2-1	CASSLKRETKQFF	TGTGCCAGCAGTTTAAAGCGGGAGACCAAGCAGTTCTTC
few	.	15	TRBV5-1	TRBJ2-7	CASSNGTPGAYEQYF	TGCGCCAGCAGCAACGGGACACCCGGGGCCTACGAGCAGTACTTC
.	.	11	TRBV20-1	TRBJ2-7	CSARDLYEQYF	TGCAGTGCTAGAGATCTCTACGAGCAGTACTTC